This TCR beta chain comes out of a study of cytomegalovirus exposure and HLA in healthy donors. General observations from the study: Researchers counted over 150 TCR beta chains as cytomegalovirus-associated. V- and J-gene trimming of TCR beta was linked (in a later analysis) to a missense DCLRE1C variant.

With 60 Vbeta and 13 Jbeta primers, the PCR was carried out. Using immunoSEQ multiplex PCR, the repertoire was profiled, and TCRdb retains in-frame clones only, with some absent. The table has about 140,000 clones, about 80% seen once. Concerning this clone: What it binds is unknown.

Trimming stripped 1 base from V and 4 bases from J, with 10 bases between. The germline V gene has CDR1 LNHDA and CDR2 SQIVND (reference sequence). CDR3 length: 14 residues. The rearrangement links TRBV19 to TRBJ2-5, with D tentatively TRBD1 (6 bases). Sequencing used PBMCs. The TCR sequence derives from a woman aged 18-29 years in good health and CMV-seropositive. CDR3 bases: TGTGCCAGTAGTATAGCCCACAGGGCAGAGACCCAGTACTTC. Translation: CASSIAHRAETQYF.